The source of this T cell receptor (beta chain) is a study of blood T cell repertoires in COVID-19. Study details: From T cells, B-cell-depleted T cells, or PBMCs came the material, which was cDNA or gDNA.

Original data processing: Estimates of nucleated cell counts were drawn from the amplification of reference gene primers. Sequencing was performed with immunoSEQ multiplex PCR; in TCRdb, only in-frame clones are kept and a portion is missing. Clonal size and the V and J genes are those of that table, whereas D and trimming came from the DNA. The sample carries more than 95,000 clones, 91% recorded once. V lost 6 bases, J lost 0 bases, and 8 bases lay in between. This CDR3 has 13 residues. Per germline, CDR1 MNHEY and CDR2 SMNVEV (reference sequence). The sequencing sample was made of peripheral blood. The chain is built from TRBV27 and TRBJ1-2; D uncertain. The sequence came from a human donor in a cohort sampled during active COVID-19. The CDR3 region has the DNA TGTGCCAGCAGCCCTCTAGCTAACTATGGCTACACCTTC. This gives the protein CASSPLANYGYTF.